The next 25 T cell receptor beta chains were all read from a single sample in a study of blood T cells in healthy people across ages (dated by TCRdb to between 2015 and 2016). Libraries were built with 5' RACE. The sample was run on an Illumina HiSeq 2500. The second PCR ran for roughly 7 to 11 cycles and used a J-beta primer mix along with a sample-barcoded 5' primer. The public sequencing data were trimmed at Q25 with fastp and processed into clonotypes with MiXCR by TCRdb, which kept only in-frame beta chains. Identical CDR3 proteins give one entry, which carries the most common genes and DNA. For this sample there are about 1.5 million distinct CDR3 sequences; around 40% appear just once. About 3.8% of the sample lies in the top ten. The specimen sequenced was blood. The receptors derive from a woman under 30 in good health.

At least ten counts were recorded for this clonotype. The chain is built from TRBV12-3 or TRBV12-4 and TRBJ2-1, with D maybe TRBD1 (6 bases). With 4 bases removed from V and 4 bases from J, the gap between germline ends came to 14 bases. The CDR3 covers 15 residues. The CDR3 loop is CASSSQGSGYNEQFF. CDR3 bases: TGTGCCAGCAGTTCACAGGGTAGTGGATACAATGAGCAGTTCTTC.

On this clonotype: A junction boundary mismatches the germline segment, possibly from a read error. The chain recombines TRBV7-9 with TRBJ2-4; 10 nucleotides match TRBD2. The closer fit of TRBJ2-7 to the DNA end suggests the J call may be wrong. The CDR3 has 15 amino acids. Germline CDR1 and CDR2: SEHNR and FQNEAQ (reference sequence). The CDR3 DNA follows: TGTACCAGCAGCTTAGCTAGCGGGAGCGCTTACGAGCAGTACTTC. The encoded protein is CTSSLASGSAYEQYF.

J is TRBJ1-2 and V is TRBV20-1; no clear D. The CDR3 contains 14 residues. Per the germline V gene, CDR1 is DFQATT and CDR2 is SNEGSKA (reference sequence). The V end lost 3 bases, the J end lost 6 bases, and 17 bases lay between the germline ends. This CDR3 reads CSASLPIAINGYTF. CDR3 coding DNA: TGCAGTGCTAGCCTCCCAATTGCCATTAATGGCTACACCTTC.

This clonotype has ten or more counts. The J gene is TRBJ2-3, the V gene TRBV28; TRBD2 might be the D (6 bases). This CDR3 comprises 18 residues. Per the germline V gene, CDR1 is MDHEN and CDR2 is SYDVKM. Trimming cost V 6 bases and J 3 bases, with 25 bases left between them. Written as DNA, the CDR3 is TGTGCCAGCAGCCTAAGGGCCCATAGCGGAGGGGCAACAGATACGCAGTATTTT. It is translated as CASSLRAHSGGATDTQYF.

This clonotype turned up a few times. The genes are TRBV20-1 and TRBJ2-1, with 12 bases fitting TRBD2. Per the germline V gene, CDR1 is DFQATT and CDR2 is SNEGSKA (reference sequence). V gave up 3 bases and J gave up 9 bases; unmatched junction bases: 6. CDR3 length equals 14 residues. This CDR3 reads CSARLAGGLTEQFF. The CDR3 nucleotides are TGCAGTGCTAGGCTAGCGGGAGGGTTGACTGAGCAGTTCTTC.

This clonotype was observed a few times. The genes are TRBV30 and TRBJ2-1, with 12 bases fitting TRBD2. Germline V gene data show CDR1 as GTSNPN and CDR2 as SVGIG (reference sequence). The CDR3 is 15 amino acids. V was pared by 1 base and J by 5 bases, with 3 bases of the junction left unmatched. The CDR3 protein is CAWSGGLAGNNEQFF. DNA for the CDR3: TGTGCCTGGAGTGGGGGACTAGCGGGCAACAATGAGCAGTTCTTC.

The table lists this clonotype with a few counts. The chain uses TRBV7-9 and TRBJ2-1, with D maybe TRBD1 (5 bases). Trimming shortened V by 7 bases and J by 1 base, and 8 bases separated the two germline ends. Per the germline V gene, CDR1 is SEHNR and CDR2 is FQNEAQ (reference sequence). The CDR3 spans 13 residues. The CDR3, as DNA: TGTGCCAGCAAGGGGCCTTCCTACAATGAGCAGTTCTTC. This gives the protein CASKGPSYNEQFF.

This chain uses TRBV10-3 with TRBJ2-7; D unclear. The germline gives CDR1 ENHRY, CDR2 SYGVKD. V was cut by 3 bases and J by 2 bases, with 8 bases left in between. The CDR3 is made up of 13 amino acids. The CDR3, as DNA: TGTGCCATCAGTGATTTACAGACCTACGAGCAGTACTTC. Translated, it gives CAISDLQTYEQYF.

This clonotype has a handful of counts. The V call is TRBV29-1, the J call TRBJ2-3; D unclear. V was trimmed by 2 bases and J by 4 bases, leaving 13 bases between them. Germline values: CDR1 SQVTM, CDR2 ANQGSEA. This CDR3 is built from 14 residues. The CDR3 coding sequence is TGCAGCGTTGAACTCCACCTGGCCGCAGATACGCAGTATTTT. The encoded protein is CSVELHLAADTQYF.

This chain uses TRBV10-3 with TRBJ1-2; D is perhaps TRBD1 (6 bases). V was pared by 0 bases and J by 5 bases, with 16 bases between. Germline CDR1 reads ENHRY; CDR2 reads SYGVKD. The CDR3 contains 16 residues. The CDR3 bases are TGTGCCATCAGTGAGTCACGGGGGCCCGGGCCTTATGGCTACACCTTC. Its protein product is CAISESRGPGPYGYTF.

The V call is TRBV4-1, the J call TRBJ2-5, with D hard to call. This CDR3 has 14 residues. The germline V gene has CDR1 MGHRA and CDR2 YSYEKL. With 3 bases removed from V and 1 base from J, the gap between germline ends came to 9 bases. CDR3 region: CASSHAFSQETQYF. CDR3 DNA: TGCGCCAGCAGCCACGCCTTCAGCCAAGAGACCCAGTACTTC.

The CDR3 protein is CASSQDSQGVQPQHF. For the CDR3, the DNA is TGCGCCAGCAGCCAAGATAGCCAGGGCGTACAGCCCCAGCATTTT. The genes are TRBV4-3 and TRBJ1-5; D may be TRBD1 (5 bases). CDR3 length equals 15 residues. V was shortened by 0 bases and J by 7 bases, with 13 bases between the two germline ends. CDR1 LGHNA and CDR2 YSLEER come from the germline V gene.

This chain links TRBV27 with TRBJ1-2; D gene uncertain. This CDR3 spans 14 amino acids. In germline, CDR1 is MNHEY, CDR2 SMNVEV (reference sequence). Deletions cut 1 base from V and 2 bases from J, with 8 bases between. The CDR3 loop is CASSLYPENYGYTF. CDR3 sequence (DNA): TGTGCCAGCAGTTTATACCCAGAGAACTATGGCTACACCTTC.

This clonotype showed up just a few times. The chain has TRBV7-2 and TRBJ1-2, with TRBD1 as a possible D gene (5 bases). V was cut by 2 bases and J by 2 bases, with 12 bases left in between. Germline V gene sequence: CDR1 SGHTA, CDR2 FQGNSA. The CDR3 contains 15 residues. The CDR3 region is CASSLKAGENYGYTF. The CDR3 DNA sequence: TGTGCCAGCAGCTTAAAAGCGGGGGAGAACTATGGCTACACCTTC.

The chain is built from TRBV7-9 and TRBJ2-5; 9 bases fit TRBD2. J gave up 1 base and V 8 bases, and 2 bases lay outside the gene matches. Germline V lookup: CDR1 SEHNR, CDR2 FQNEAQ (reference sequence). The CDR3 sequence is 13 residues long. The CDR3 is CASGAGGQETQYF. CDR3 in DNA: TGTGCCAGCGGAGCGGGGGGCCAAGAGACCCAGTACTTC.

The rearrangement links TRBV11-2 to TRBJ2-5; 9 nucleotides align to TRBD2. This CDR3 is 14 amino acids long. The germline CDR1 and CDR2 sequences are SGHAT and FQNNGV. The V and J ends lost 7 bases and 4 bases, in that order; junction bases with no gene match: 7. This chain's CDR3 is CASMAGTSIETQYF. For the CDR3, the DNA is TGTGCCAGCATGGCGGGGACTAGCATAGAGACCCAGTACTTC.

The chain links TRBV6-2 or TRBV6-3 to TRBJ2-7, with 8 bases that match TRBD1. V trimming: 4 bases; J trimming: 11 bases; junction bases outside the gene matches: 7. Germline V lookup: CDR1 MNHEY, CDR2 SVGEGT. The CDR3 runs 12 residues. This chain's CDR3 is CASSSPDREEYF. The CDR3 DNA follows: TGTGCCAGCAGTTCCCCGGACAGGGAGGAGTACTTC.

V and J are TRBV12-3 or TRBV12-4 and TRBJ2-5; 7 bases are a match to TRBD2. V trimming: 5 bases; J trimming: 3 bases; junction bases outside the gene matches: 6. The CDR3 sequence is 14 residues long. CDR3 nucleotides: TGTGCCAGCAGTAATAGTGGGGGGGAAGAGACCCAGTACTTC. Translation: CASSNSGGEETQYF.

CDR3 coding DNA: TGCGCCAGCAGCCAAGATGGGGCAGGGTTTATAGGCGCTGAAGCTTTCTTT. As protein: CASSQDGAGFIGAEAFF. This chain connects TRBV4-1 to TRBJ1-1, with D tentatively TRBD1 (5 bases). The CDR3 covers 17 residues. The V gene's germline CDR1 is MGHRA and CDR2 YSYEKL. V lost 0 bases, J lost 6 bases, and 20 bases lay in between.

The CDR3 coding sequence is TGTGCCAGCACAACAGGGAATGAAAAACTGTTTTTT. Its protein is CASTTGNEKLFF. V is TRBV28 and J is TRBJ1-4, with TRBD1 as a possible D gene (6 bases). This CDR3 is 12 amino acids long. Per germline, CDR1 MDHEN and CDR2 SYDVKM. V was trimmed by 7 bases and J by 5 bases, leaving 8 bases between them.

V is TRBV20-1 and J is TRBJ2-5, with 7 bases fitting TRBD2. The CDR3 loop spans 12 amino acids. Germline loops: CDR1 DFQATT, CDR2 SNEGSKA (reference sequence). J lost 3 bases, V lost 5 bases, and 3 bases had no gene match. In DNA, the CDR3 is TGCAGTGCTTTCCGGGAGGAAGAGACCCAGTACTTC. It encodes CSAFREEETQYF.

The V call is TRBV4-2, the J call TRBJ2-1, with 10 positions matching TRBD2. The CDR3 loop spans 17 amino acids. The V segment lost 4 bases and the J segment 2 bases; nucleotides outside the gene matches: 8. The germline CDR1 and CDR2 sequences are LGHNA and YNFKEQ. DNA of the CDR3: TGTGCCAGCAGCCCCCGAGTAGCGGGGGGTCCCTACAATGAGCAGTTCTTC. The encoded protein is CASSPRVAGGPYNEQFF.

This clonotype was seen only a few times. The V gene is TRBV20-1, the J gene TRBJ2-3; 8 bases line up with TRBD1. Germline V gene sequence: CDR1 DFQATT, CDR2 SNEGSKA (reference sequence). With 6 bases clipped from V and 2 bases from J, the junction kept 13 bases outside the gene matches. This CDR3 has 16 amino acids. This CDR3 is CSALLQGVLFTDTQYF. The DNA for the CDR3 is TGCAGTGCCTTGCTACAGGGGGTTCTTTTCACAGATACGCAGTATTTT.

This clonotype came up many times. A read error may account for a junction end that differs from germline. The chain links TRBV5-1 to TRBJ2-1, with 9 bases lining up with TRBD1. The CDR3 runs to 15 residues. Per germline, CDR1 SGHRS and CDR2 YFSETQ. The CDR3 DNA reads as TGTGCCAGCAGCTTAGAGGGACAGGGCTACAATGAGCAGTTCTTC. This translates into CASSLEGQGYNEQFF.

The chain uses TRBV6-8 and TRBJ1-2; 7 positions match TRBD1. J was trimmed by 2 bases and V by 3 bases; bases with no gene match: 6. The CDR3 consists of 15 residues. Germline CDR1 reads MNHGY; CDR2 reads SAAAGT. The CDR3 DNA is TGTGCCAGCAGTTATTGCGGGACAGACAACTATGGCTACACCTTC. Residues: CASSYCGTDNYGYTF.